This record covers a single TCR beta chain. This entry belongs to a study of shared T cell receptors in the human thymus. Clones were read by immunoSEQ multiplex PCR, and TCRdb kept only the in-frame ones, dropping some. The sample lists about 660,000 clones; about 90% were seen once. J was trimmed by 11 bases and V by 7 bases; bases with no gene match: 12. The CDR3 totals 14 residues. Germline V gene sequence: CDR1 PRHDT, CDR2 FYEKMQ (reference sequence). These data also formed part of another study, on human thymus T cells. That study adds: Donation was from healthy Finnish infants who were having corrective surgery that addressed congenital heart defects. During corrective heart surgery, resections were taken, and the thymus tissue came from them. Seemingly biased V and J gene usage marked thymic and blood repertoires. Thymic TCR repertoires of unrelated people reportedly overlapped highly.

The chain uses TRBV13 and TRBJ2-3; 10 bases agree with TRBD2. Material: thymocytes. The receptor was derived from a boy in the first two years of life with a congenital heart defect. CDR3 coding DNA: TGTGCCAGCACCCCTAGCGGGAGCCCGTGGGTGCAGTATTTT. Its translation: CASTPSGSPWVQYF.